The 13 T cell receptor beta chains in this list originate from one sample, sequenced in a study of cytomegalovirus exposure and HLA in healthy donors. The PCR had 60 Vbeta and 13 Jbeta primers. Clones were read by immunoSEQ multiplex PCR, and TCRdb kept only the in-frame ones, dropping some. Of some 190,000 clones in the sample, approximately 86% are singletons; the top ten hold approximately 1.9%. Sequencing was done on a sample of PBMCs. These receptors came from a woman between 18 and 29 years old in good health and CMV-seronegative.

The CDR3 nucleotides are TGTGCCAGCAGCTTAGTTGGCGGAGCTGGAAACACCATATATTTT. The encoded protein is CASSLVGGAGNTIYF. The V gene is TRBV7-2, the J gene TRBJ1-3; D not resolved. Per germline, CDR1 SGHTA and CDR2 FQGNSA. The CDR3 has 15 residues. V lost 1 base and J lost 2, with 9 bases in between.

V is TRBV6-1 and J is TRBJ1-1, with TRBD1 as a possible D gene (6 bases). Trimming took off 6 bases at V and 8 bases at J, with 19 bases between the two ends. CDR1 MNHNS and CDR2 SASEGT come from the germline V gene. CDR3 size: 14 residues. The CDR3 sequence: CASRGATPLEEAFF. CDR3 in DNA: TGTGCCAGCAGGGGGGCCACCCCTTTAGAAGAAGCTTTCTTT.

This CDR3 reads CASSVHRGWQFF. The DNA for the CDR3 is TGTGCCAGCAGTGTACACAGGGGATGGCAGTTCTTC. V gene TRBV6-1 combines with J gene TRBJ2-1, with 7 bases fitting TRBD1. Trimming removed 4 bases from V and 12 bases from J; junction bases left unmatched: 6. The CDR3 extends over 12 amino acids. CDR1 is MNHNS, CDR2 SASEGT, per germline.

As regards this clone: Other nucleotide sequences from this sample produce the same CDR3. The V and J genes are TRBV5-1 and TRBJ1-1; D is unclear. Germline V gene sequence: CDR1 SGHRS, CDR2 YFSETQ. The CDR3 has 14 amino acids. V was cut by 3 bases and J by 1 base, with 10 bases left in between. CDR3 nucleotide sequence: TGCGCCAGCAGCTCAAGGACTGGGAACACTGAAGCTTTCTTT. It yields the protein CASSSRTGNTEAFF.

The CDR3 DNA reads TGTGCCAGCAGCTTAGGAAGACTAGCGCGTCCGGGCGATACGCAGTATTTT. Amino acid sequence: CASSLGRLARPGDTQYF. The J gene is TRBJ2-3, the V gene TRBV7-8, with 8 bases matching TRBD2. This CDR3 has 17 amino acids. J was trimmed by 6 bases and V by 1 base; bases with no gene match: 12. The germline gives CDR1 SGHVS, CDR2 FQNEAQ. Full variable domain (remainder filled in from reference TRBV7-8 and TRBJ2-3): GAGVSQSPRYKVAKRGQDVALRCDPISGHVSLFWYQQALGQGPEFLTYFQNEAQLDKSGLPSDRFFAERPEGSVSTLKIQRTQQEDSAVYLCASSLGRLARPGDTQYFGPGTRLTVL.

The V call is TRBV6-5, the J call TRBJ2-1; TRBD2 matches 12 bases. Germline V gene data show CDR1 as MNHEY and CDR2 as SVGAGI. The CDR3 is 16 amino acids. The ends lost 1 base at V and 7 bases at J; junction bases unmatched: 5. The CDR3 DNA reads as TGTGCCAGCAGTTACTTTCTAGCGGGGGGGCCAAATGAGCAGTTCTTC. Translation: CASSYFLAGGPNEQFF.

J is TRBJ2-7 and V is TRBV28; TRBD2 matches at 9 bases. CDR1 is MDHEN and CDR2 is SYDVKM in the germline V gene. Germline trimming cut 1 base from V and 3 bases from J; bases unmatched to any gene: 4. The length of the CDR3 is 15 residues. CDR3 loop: CASSLLETSGYEQYF. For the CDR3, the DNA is TGTGCCAGCAGTTTATTGGAGACTAGCGGCTACGAGCAGTACTTC.

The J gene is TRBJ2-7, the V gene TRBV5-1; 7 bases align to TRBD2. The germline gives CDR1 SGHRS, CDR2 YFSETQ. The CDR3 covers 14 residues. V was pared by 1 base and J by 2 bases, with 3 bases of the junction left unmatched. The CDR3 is CASSLLAETYEQYF. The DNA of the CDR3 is TGCGCCAGCAGCTTGCTAGCGGAAACCTACGAGCAGTACTTC.

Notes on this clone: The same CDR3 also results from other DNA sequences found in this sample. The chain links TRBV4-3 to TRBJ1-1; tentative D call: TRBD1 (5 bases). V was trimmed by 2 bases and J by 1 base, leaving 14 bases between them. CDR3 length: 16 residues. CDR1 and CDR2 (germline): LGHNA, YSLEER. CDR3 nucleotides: TGCGCCAGCAGCCAAAAAGGGGCAGGAGCGAACACTGAAGCTTTCTTT. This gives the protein CASSQKGAGANTEAFF.

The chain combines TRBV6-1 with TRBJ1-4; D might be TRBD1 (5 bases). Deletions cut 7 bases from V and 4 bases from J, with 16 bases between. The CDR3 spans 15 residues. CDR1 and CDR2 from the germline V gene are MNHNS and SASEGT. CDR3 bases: TGTGCCAGCACCCCCCGGCGGGGGGGTAATGAAAAACTGTTTTTT. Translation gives CASTPRRGGNEKLFF.

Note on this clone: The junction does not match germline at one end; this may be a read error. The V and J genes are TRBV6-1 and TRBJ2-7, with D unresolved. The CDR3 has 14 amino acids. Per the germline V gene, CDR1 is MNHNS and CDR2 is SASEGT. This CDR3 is CASRDLRSPYGQYF. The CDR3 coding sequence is TGTGCCAGCAGGGATTTACGTAGCCCCTACGGGCAGTACTTC.

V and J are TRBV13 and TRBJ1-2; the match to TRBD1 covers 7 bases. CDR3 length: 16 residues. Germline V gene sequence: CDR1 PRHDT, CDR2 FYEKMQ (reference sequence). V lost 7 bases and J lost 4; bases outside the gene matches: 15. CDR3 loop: CASTQMEGAWSYGYTF. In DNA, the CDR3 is TGTGCCAGCACCCAAATGGAGGGGGCGTGGAGCTATGGCTACACCTTC.

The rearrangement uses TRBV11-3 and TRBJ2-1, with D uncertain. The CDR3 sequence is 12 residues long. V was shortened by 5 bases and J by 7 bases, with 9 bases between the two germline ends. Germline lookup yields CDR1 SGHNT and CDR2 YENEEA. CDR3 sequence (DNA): TGTGCCAGCAGCCCATCTAGGAATGAGCAGTTCTTC. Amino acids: CASSPSRNEQFF.